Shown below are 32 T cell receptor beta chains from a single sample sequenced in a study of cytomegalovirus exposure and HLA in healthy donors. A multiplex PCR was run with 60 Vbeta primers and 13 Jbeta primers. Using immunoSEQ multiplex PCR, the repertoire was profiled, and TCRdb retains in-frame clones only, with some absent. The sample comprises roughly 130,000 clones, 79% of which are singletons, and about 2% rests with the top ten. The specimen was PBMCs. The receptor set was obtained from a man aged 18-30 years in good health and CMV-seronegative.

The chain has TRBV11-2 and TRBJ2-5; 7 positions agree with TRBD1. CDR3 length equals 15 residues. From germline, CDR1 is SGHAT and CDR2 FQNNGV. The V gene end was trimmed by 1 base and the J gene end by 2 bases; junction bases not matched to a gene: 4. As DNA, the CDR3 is TGTGCCAGCAGCTTAGGAGGGGGCCCACAAGAGACCCAGTACTTC. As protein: CASSLGGGPQETQYF.

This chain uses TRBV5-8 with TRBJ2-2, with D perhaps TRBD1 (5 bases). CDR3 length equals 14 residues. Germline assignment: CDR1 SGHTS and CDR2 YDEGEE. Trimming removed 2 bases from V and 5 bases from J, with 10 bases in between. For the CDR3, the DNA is TGTGCCAGCAGCTTCCTTGCAGGGACCGGGGAGCTGTTTTTT. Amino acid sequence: CASSFLAGTGELFF.

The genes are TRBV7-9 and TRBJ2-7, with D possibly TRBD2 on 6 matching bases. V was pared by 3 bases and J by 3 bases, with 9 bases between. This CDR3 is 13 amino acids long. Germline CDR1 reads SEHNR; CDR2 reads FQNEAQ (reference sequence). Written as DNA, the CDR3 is TGTGCCAGCAGCTTCTTGACTAGCTACGAGCAGTACGTC. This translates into CASSFLTSYEQYV.

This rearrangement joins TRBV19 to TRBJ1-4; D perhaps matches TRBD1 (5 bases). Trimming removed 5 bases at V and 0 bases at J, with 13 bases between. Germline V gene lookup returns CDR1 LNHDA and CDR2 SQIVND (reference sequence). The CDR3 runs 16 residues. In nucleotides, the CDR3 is TGTGCCAGTAGTCGGCAGGACATAGCAACTAATGAAAAACTGTTTTTT. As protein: CASSRQDIATNEKLFF.

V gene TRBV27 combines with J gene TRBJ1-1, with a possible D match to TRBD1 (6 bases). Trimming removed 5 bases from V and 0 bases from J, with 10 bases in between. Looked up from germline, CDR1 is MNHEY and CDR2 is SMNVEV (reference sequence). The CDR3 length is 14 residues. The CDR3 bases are TGTGCCAGCAGTCCGGGACATGTGAACACTGAAGCTTTCTTT. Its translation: CASSPGHVNTEAFF.

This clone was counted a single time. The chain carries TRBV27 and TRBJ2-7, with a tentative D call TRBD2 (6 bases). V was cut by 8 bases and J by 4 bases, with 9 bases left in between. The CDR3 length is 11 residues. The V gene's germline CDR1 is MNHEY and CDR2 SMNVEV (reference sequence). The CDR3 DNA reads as TGTGCCAGCTCGGGACTTTACGAGCAGTACTTC. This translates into CASSGLYEQYF.

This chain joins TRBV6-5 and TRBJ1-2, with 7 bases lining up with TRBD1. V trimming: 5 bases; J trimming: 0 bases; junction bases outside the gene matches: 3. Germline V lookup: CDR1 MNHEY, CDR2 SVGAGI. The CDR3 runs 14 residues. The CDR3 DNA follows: TGTGCCAGCAGTCGGACAGGTTCTAACTATGGCTACACCTTC. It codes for CASSRTGSNYGYTF.

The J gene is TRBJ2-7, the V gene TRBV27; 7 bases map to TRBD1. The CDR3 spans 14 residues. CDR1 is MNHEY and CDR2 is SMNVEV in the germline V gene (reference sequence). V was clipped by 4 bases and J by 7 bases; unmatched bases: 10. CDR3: CASSSTGPRREQYV. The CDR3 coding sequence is TGTGCCAGCAGTTCGACAGGGCCCCGGAGGGAGCAGTACGTC.

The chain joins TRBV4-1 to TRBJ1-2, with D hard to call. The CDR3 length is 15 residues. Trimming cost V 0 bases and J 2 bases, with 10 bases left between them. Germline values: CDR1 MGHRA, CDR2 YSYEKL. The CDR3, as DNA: TGCGCCAGCAGCCAAGATCGTGGAGCAAACTATGGCTACACCTTC. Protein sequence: CASSQDRGANYGYTF.

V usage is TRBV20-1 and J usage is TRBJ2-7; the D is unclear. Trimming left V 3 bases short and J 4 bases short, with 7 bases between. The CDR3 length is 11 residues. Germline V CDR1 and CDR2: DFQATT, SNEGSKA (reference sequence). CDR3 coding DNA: TGCAGTGCTAGGAACATGTACGAGCAGTACTTC. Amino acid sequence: CSARNMYEQYF.

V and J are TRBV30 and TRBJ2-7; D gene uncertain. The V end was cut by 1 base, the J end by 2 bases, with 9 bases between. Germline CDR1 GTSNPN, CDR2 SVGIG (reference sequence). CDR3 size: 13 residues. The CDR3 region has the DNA TGTGCCTGGAGTGCTTCAGGTACCTACGAGCAGTACGTC. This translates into CAWSASGTYEQYV.

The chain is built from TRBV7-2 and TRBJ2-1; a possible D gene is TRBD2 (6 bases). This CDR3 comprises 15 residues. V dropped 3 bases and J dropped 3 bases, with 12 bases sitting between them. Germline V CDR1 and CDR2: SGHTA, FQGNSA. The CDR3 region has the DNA TGTGCCAGCAGCTTGGAGGGCTCAAGCTACAATGAGCAGTTCTTC. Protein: CASSLEGSSYNEQFF.

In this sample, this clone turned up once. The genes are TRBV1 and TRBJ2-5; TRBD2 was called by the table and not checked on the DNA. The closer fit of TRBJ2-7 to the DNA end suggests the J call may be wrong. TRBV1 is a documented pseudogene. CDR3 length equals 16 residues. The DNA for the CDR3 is TGCACCAGCAGCCAGGGTCGACTAGCGGACTCCTACGAGCAGTACTTC. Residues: CTSSQGRLADSYEQYF.

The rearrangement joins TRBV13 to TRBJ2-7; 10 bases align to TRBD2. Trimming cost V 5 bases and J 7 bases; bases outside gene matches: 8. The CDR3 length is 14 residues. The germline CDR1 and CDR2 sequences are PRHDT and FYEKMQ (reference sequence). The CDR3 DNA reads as TGTGCCAGCAGCAAGTCTAGCGGGGGCTGGGAGCAGTACGTC. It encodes CASSKSSGGWEQYV.

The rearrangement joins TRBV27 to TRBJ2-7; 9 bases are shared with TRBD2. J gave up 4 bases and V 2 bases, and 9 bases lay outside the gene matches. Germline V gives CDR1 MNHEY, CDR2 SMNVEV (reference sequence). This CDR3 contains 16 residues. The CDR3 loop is CASSLQKREAGYEQYF. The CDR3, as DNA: TGTGCCAGCAGTTTACAAAAGCGGGAGGCCGGGTACGAGCAGTACTTC.

The CDR3 sequence: CASSQASTDTQYF. CDR3 coding DNA: TGTGCCAGCAGCCAAGCCAGTACAGATACGCAGTATTTT. The chain has TRBV4-2 and TRBJ2-3; D gene uncertain. V was cut by 1 base and J by 3 bases, with 5 bases left in between. The CDR3 covers 13 residues. CDR1 is LGHNA and CDR2 is YNFKEQ in the germline V gene.

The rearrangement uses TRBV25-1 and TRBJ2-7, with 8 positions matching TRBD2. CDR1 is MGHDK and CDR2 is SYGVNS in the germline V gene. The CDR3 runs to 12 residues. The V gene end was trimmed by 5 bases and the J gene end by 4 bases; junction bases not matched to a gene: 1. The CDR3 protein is CASSPGGYEQYF. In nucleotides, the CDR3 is TGTGCCAGCAGTCCGGGGGGGTACGAGCAGTACTTC.

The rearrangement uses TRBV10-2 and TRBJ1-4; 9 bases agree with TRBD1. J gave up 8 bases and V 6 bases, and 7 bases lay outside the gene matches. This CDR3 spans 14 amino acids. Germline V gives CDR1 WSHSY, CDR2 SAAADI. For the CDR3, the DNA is TGCGCCAGCAGAGAACAGGGGGCAATGGAAAAACTGTTTTTT. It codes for CASREQGAMEKLFF.

CDR3 loop: CASSLGGNPTEAFF. The CDR3 DNA reads as TGTGCCAGCAGCTTAGGGGGAAATCCCACTGAAGCTTTCTTT. The chain links TRBV5-5 to TRBJ1-1; TRBD1 might be the D (6 bases). The germline V gene encodes CDR1 SGHKS and CDR2 YYEKEE (reference sequence). Deletions cut 2 bases from V and 4 bases from J, with 12 bases between. There are 14 residues in the CDR3. The full variable domain, its missing parts supplied by reference TRBV5-5 and TRBJ1-1, is DAGVTQSPTHLIKTRGQQVTLRCSPISGHKSVSWYQQVLGQGPQFIFQYYEKEERGRGNFPDRFSARQFPNYSSELNVNALLLGDSALYLCASSLGGNPTEAFFGQGTRLTVV.

The DNA for the CDR3 is TGTGCCAGAAGCCTGTGTGGCACAGATACGCAGTATTTT. Translated, it gives CARSLCGTDTQYF. The rearrangement links TRBV5-3 to TRBJ2-3; D not certain. Being an ORF, TRBV5-3 has a function that is uncertain. The V end lost 4 bases, the J end lost 1 base, and 7 bases lay between the germline ends. CDR3 size: 13 residues.

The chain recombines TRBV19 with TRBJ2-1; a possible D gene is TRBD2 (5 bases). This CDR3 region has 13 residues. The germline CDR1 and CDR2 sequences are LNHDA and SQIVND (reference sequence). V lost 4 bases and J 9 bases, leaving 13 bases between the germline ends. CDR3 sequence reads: CASSTALDAEQFF. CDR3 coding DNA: TGTGCCAGTAGTACGGCACTAGACGCTGAGCAGTTCTTC. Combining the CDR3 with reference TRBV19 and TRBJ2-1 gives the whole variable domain DGGITQSPKYLFRKEGQNVTLSCEQNLNHDAMYWYRQDPGQGLRLIYYSQIVNDFQKGDIAEGYSVSREKKESFPLTVTSAQKNPTAFYLCASSTALDAEQFFGPGTRLTVL.

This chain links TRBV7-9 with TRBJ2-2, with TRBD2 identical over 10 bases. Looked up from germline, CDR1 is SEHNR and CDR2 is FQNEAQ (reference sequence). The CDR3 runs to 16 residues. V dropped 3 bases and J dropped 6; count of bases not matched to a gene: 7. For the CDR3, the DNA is TGTGCCAGCAGCTTTGTTAGCGGGAGGAGGGCCGGGGAGCTGTTTTTT. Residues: CASSFVSGRRAGELFF.

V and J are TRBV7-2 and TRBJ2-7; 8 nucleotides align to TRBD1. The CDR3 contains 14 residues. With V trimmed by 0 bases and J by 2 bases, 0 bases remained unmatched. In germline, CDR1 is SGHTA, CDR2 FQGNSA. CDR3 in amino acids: CASSLATGAYEQYF. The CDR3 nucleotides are TGTGCCAGCAGCTTAGCGACAGGGGCCTACGAGCAGTACTTC.

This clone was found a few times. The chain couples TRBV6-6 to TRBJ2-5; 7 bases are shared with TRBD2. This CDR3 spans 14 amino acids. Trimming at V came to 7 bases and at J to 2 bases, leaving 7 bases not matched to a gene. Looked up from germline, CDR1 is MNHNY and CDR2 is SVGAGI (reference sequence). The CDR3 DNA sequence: TGTGCCAGCAATCGCGGGACTATTCAAGAGACCCAGTACTTC. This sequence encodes CASNRGTIQETQYF.

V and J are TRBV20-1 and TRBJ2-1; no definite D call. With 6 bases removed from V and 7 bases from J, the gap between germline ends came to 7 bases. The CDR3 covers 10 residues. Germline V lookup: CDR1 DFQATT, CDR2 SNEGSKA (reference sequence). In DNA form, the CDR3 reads TGCAGTGCGCAGAGGAATGAGCAGTTCTTC. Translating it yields CSAQRNEQFF.

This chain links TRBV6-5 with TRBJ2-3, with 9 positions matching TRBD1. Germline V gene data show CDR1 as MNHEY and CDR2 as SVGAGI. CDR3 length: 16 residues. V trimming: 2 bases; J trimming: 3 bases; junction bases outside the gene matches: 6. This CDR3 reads CASSYGDRVGTDTQYF. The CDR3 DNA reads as TGTGCCAGCAGTTACGGGGACAGGGTTGGTACAGATACGCAGTATTTT.

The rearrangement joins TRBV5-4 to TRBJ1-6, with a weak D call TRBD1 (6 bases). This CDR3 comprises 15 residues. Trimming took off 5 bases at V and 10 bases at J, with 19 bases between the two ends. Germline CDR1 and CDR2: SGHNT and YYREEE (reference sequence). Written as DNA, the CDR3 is TGTGCCAGCAGACCGGGGGGCGTATCGGTCTCACCCCTCCACTTT. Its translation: CASRPGGVSVSPLHF.

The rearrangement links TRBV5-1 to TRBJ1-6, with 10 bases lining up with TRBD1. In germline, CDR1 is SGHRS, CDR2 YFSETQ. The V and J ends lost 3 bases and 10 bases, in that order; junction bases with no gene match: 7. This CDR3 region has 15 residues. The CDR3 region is CASSWRQGANSPLHF. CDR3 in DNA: TGCGCCAGCAGCTGGAGACAGGGGGCAAACTCACCCCTCCACTTT.

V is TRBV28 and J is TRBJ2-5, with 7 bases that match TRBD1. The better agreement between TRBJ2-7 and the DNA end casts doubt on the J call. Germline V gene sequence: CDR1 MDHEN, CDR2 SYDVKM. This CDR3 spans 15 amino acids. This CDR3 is CASSMGDSISYEQYF. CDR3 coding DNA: TGTGCCAGCAGCATGGGGGACAGCATATCCTACGAGCAGTACTTC.

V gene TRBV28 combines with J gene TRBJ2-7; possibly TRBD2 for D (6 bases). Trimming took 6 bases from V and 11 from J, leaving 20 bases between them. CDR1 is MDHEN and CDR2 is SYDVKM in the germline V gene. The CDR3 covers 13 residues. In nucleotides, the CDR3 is TGTGCCAGCAGCCCCGGGGGACGGGTCCGGGAGTACTTC. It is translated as CASSPGGRVREYF.

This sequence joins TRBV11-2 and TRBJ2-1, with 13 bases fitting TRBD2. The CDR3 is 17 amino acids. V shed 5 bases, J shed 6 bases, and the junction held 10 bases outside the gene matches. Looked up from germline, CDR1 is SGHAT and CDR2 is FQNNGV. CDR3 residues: CASSLHRTSGSFNEQFF. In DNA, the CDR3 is TGTGCCAGCAGCCTACATCGGACTAGCGGGAGTTTCAATGAGCAGTTCTTC.

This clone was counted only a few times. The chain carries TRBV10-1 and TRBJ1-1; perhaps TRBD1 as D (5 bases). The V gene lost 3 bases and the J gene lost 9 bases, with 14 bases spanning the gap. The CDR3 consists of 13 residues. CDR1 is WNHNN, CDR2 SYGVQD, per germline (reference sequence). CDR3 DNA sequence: TGCGCCAGCAGTGATGGGGGAGGTGATAAAGCTTTCTTT. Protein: CASSDGGGDKAFF.